These 22 T cell receptor beta chains share one sample of origin, sequenced in a study of shared clonotypes between healthy human individuals. Assay: immunoSEQ multiplex PCR; the TCRdb copy retains only in-frame clones and omits some. The top ten clones hold around 1.8% of a sample with about 770,000 clones, 72% of them seen once. Sequences were obtained from memory CD4+ T cells sorted from blood. Sample subset: CD45RA-negative fraction. These receptors came from a woman in her twenties or thirties in good health.

As DNA, the CDR3 is TGCAGCGTTGACAGGGGGGCCACAGATACGCAGTATTTT. Translating gives CSVDRGATDTQYF. The genes are TRBV29-1 and TRBJ2-3, with D possibly matching TRBD1 (7 bases). Between the trimmed V and J ends, which lost 3 bases and 2 bases, there was a span of 9 bases. The CDR3 length is 13 residues. Germline assignment: CDR1 SQVTM and CDR2 ANQGSEA.

The J gene is TRBJ1-6, the V gene TRBV5-4; 9 nucleotides agree with TRBD1. Germline loops: CDR1 SGHNT, CDR2 YYREEE (reference sequence). The CDR3 is 14 amino acids. V trimming: 3 bases; J trimming: 7 bases; junction bases outside the gene matches: 2. The CDR3 coding sequence is TGTGCCAGCAGCTGGGACAGGGAAAATTCACCCCTCCACTTT. Its protein is CASSWDRENSPLHF.

Concerning this clone: Other DNA sequences in the same sample also yield this CDR3. The chain links TRBV5-1 to TRBJ2-1, with 8 bases that match TRBD2. V shed 1 base and J 2 bases; nucleotides not matched to a gene: 2. The V gene's germline CDR1 is SGHRS and CDR2 YFSETQ. CDR3 length equals 15 residues. The chain's CDR3 is CASSLTSGTYNEQFF. The CDR3 nucleotides read TGCGCCAGCAGCTTGACTAGCGGAACCTACAATGAGCAGTTCTTC.

This chain joins TRBV4-2 and TRBJ2-3; D perhaps matches TRBD2 (6 bases). In germline, CDR1 is LGHNA, CDR2 YNFKEQ. The CDR3 extends over 15 amino acids. V was trimmed by 3 bases and J by 2 bases, leaving 12 bases between them. The CDR3: CASSHASDTTDTQYF. Written as DNA, the CDR3 is TGTGCCAGCAGCCATGCTAGCGACACCACAGATACGCAGTATTTT.

As regards this clone: This likely stems from a read error, as it lies one base from a far larger clone. The same CDR3 is also encoded by other DNA sequences in this sample. The J gene is TRBJ1-1, the V gene TRBV11-1; D remains ambiguous. Trimming took off 1 base at V and 1 base at J, with 4 bases between the two ends. The CDR3 runs to 13 residues. The V gene's germline CDR1 is SGHAT and CDR2 FQDESV (reference sequence). Written as DNA, the CDR3 is TGTGCCAGCAGCTTAGACGGGAACACTGAAGCTTTCTTT. As protein: CASSLDGNTEAFF.

This chain joins TRBV19 and TRBJ2-3; D is possibly TRBD2 (6 bases). Germline values: CDR1 LNHDA, CDR2 SQIVND (reference sequence). The ends were cut back, 1 base at V and 6 bases at J, with 14 bases in the middle. CDR3 length: 15 amino acids. The CDR3 sequence: CASSIGEGGGDTQYF. CDR3 DNA sequence: TGTGCCAGTAGTATAGGGGAAGGCGGAGGGGATACGCAGTATTTT.

The chain carries TRBV6-6 and TRBJ2-3, with 7 nucleotides matching TRBD1. Germline values: CDR1 MNHNY, CDR2 SVGAGI (reference sequence). V shed 5 bases, J shed 3 bases, and the junction held 11 bases outside the gene matches. This CDR3 has 16 amino acids. CDR3 protein: CASSLPPGQKTDTQYF. Here the CDR3 DNA reads TGTGCCAGCAGTCTCCCTCCGGGACAGAAAACAGATACGCAGTATTTT.

The chain links TRBV19 to TRBJ1-4, with D unresolved. Germline V gives CDR1 LNHDA, CDR2 SQIVND (reference sequence). The CDR3 loop spans 13 amino acids. Trimming shortened V by 2 bases and J by 8 bases, and 9 bases separated the two germline ends. In nucleotides, the CDR3 is TGTGCCAGTAGTATACAAGTCACGGAAAAACTGTTTTTT. Its translation: CASSIQVTEKLFF.

The V gene is TRBV4-2, the J gene TRBJ1-4, with TRBD1 matching over 7 bases. This CDR3 has 16 amino acids. Germline trimming cut 1 base from V and 7 bases from J; bases unmatched to any gene: 9. Germline CDR1 reads LGHNA; CDR2 reads YNFKEQ. Written as DNA, the CDR3 is TGTGCCAGCAGCCAAGCTGTGACAGGGAATTTTGAAAAACTGTTTTTT. Amino acid sequence: CASSQAVTGNFEKLFF.

J is TRBJ1-2 and V is TRBV5-1, with D possibly TRBD1 on 6 matching bases. Germline V gives CDR1 SGHRS, CDR2 YFSETQ. CDR3 length equals 16 residues. The V and J ends lost 3 bases and 9 bases respectively, with 24 bases between them. In DNA, the CDR3 is TGCGCCAGCAGCTCTGGCGGGGGACATCCCAACTCCCGCTACACCTTC. It encodes CASSSGGGHPNSRYTF.

This clone was seen a few times. The CDR3 DNA follows: TGTGCCAGCAGTTTATTCGGGACAGGGCTCATCGGGGAGCTGTTTTTT. It translates to CASSLFGTGLIGELFF. The chain recombines TRBV27 with TRBJ2-2; 9 nucleotides align to TRBD1. Germline V gene sequence: CDR1 MNHEY, CDR2 SMNVEV (reference sequence). The CDR3 length is 16 residues. Trimming cost V 1 base and J 7 bases; bases outside gene matches: 7.

The V call is TRBV28, the J call TRBJ2-1; D ambiguous. The CDR3 totals 14 residues. CDR1 is MDHEN and CDR2 is SYDVKM in the germline V gene. The germline V and J ends were trimmed by 2 bases and 7 bases, with 12 bases remaining between them. The DNA for the CDR3 is TGTGCCAGCAGTTTACCCGACCTATTTAATGAGCAGTTCTTC. Translated: CASSLPDLFNEQFF.

The V call is TRBV18, the J call TRBJ1-1; tentatively, D is TRBD1 (5 bases). The CDR3 covers 13 residues. Trimming removed 5 bases at V and 3 bases at J, with 10 bases between. Germline V gene lookup returns CDR1 KGHSH and CDR2 LQKENI. CDR3 DNA: TGTGCCAGCTCAGCAGGGTTGGACACTGAAGCTTTCTTT. It is translated as CASSAGLDTEAFF. Together with reference TRBV18 and TRBJ1-1, the CDR3 gives the full variable domain: NAGVMQNPRHLVRRRGQEARLRCSPMKGHSHVYWYRQLPEEGLKFMVYLQKENIIDESGMPKERFSAEFPKEGPSILRIQQVVRGDSAAYFCASSAGLDTEAFFGQGTRLTVV.

The chain has TRBV5-4 and TRBJ2-3; TRBD2 aligns across 11 bases. Germline CDR1 reads SGHNT; CDR2 reads YYREEE (reference sequence). This CDR3 spans 17 amino acids. With 5 bases clipped from V and 1 base from J, the junction kept 9 bases outside the gene matches. The CDR3 reads CASRPTSGSMGTDTQYF. CDR3 nucleotide sequence: TGTGCCAGCAGGCCTACTAGCGGGAGCATGGGCACAGATACGCAGTATTTT.

The rearrangement links TRBV27 to TRBJ1-2; 7 bases agree with TRBD1. Germline trimming cut 4 bases from V and 4 bases from J; bases unmatched to any gene: 9. Germline CDR1 MNHEY, CDR2 SMNVEV (reference sequence). The CDR3 has 15 amino acids. The CDR3 nucleotides read TGTGCCAGCAGTTCTTACGAGGGACAGATCTATGGCTACACCTTC. Protein sequence: CASSSYEGQIYGYTF.

This clone has a single count. The rearrangement joins TRBV28 to TRBJ2-3, with D possibly matching TRBD2 (6 bases). CDR3 length equals 13 residues. Germline CDR1 reads MDHEN; CDR2 reads SYDVKM. V was cut by 6 bases and J by 5 bases, with 12 bases left in between. The CDR3 protein is CASSRPSEDTQYF. The CDR3 nucleotides read TGTGCCAGCAGCCGGCCTAGCGAAGATACGCAGTATTTT.

V is TRBV29-1 and J is TRBJ2-7, with D perhaps TRBD1 (5 bases). The V gene's germline CDR1 is SQVTM and CDR2 ANQGSEA. Between the trimmed V and J ends, which lost 4 bases and 2 bases, there was a span of 12 bases. This CDR3 is 13 amino acids long. CDR3: CSVVGRVPYEQYF. The CDR3 nucleotides are TGCAGCGTTGTCGGCAGGGTCCCCTACGAGCAGTACTTC.

The rearrangement uses TRBV6-1 and TRBJ1-3; no firm D call. Trimming took off 2 bases at V and 7 bases at J, with 9 bases between the two ends. The CDR3 is 13 amino acids. Per germline, CDR1 MNHNS and CDR2 SASEGT. CDR3 nucleotide sequence: TGTGCCAGCAGTGAATGGGAGTTGAACACCATATATTTT. Its translation is CASSEWELNTIYF.

A single count supports this clone. The V call is TRBV27, the J call TRBJ2-5; 7 bases fit TRBD1. CDR1 MNHEY and CDR2 SMNVEV come from the germline V gene (reference sequence). The V segment lost 3 bases and the J segment 5 bases; nucleotides outside the gene matches: 3. This CDR3 has 13 residues. The CDR3 DNA follows: TGTGCCAGCAGTTTGCGCAGGGGGGAGACCCAGTACTTC. It codes for CASSLRRGETQYF.

V is TRBV7-6 and J is TRBJ2-1, with no clear D. CDR3 length: 16 residues. Per the germline V gene, CDR1 is SGHVS and CDR2 is FNYEAQ. V dropped 2 bases and J dropped 6 bases, with 17 bases sitting between them. CDR3 coding DNA: TGTGCCAGCAGCTTATATGCCCCGTACTCGTTCAATGAGCAGTTCTTC. It translates to CASSLYAPYSFNEQFF.

J is TRBJ2-5 and V is TRBV18, with D tentatively TRBD1 (5 bases). The CDR3 runs to 12 residues. In germline, CDR1 is KGHSH, CDR2 LQKENI. Trimming removed 6 bases from V and 1 base from J, with 6 bases in between. The CDR3 sequence is CASSTVQETQYF. The CDR3 DNA sequence: TGTGCCAGCTCGACAGTCCAAGAGACCCAGTACTTC.

About this clone: In the same sample, other DNA sequences code for this CDR3. The chain employs TRBV5-1 and TRBJ2-3; 12 bases are a match to TRBD2. The CDR3 is 16 amino acids. After removal of 4 bases from V and 0 bases from J, the junction contained 3 bases not matched to a gene. In germline, CDR1 is SGHRS, CDR2 YFSETQ. The CDR3 loop is CASSTGTSGSTDTQYF. DNA for the CDR3: TGCGCCAGCAGCACCGGGACTAGCGGGAGCACAGATACGCAGTATTTT.